The 26 T cell receptor beta chains given below trace back to one sample, sequenced in a study of blood T cell repertoires in COVID-19. Clones were sequenced by immunoSEQ multiplex PCR, and TCRdb holds only the in-frame ones, with some missing. In the table there are 150,000 to 200,000 clones, around nine tenths of which are singletons. Sequencing was carried out using peripheral blood. The source of these receptors is a human donor in a cohort sampled during active COVID-19.

This clone was recorded only once. This chain's CDR3 is CASSPTRLETQYF. In nucleotides, the CDR3 is TGTGCCAGCAGTCCGACTAGACTAGAGACCCAGTACTTC. This sequence joins TRBV6-6 and TRBJ2-5; weak D call: TRBD2 (6 bases). Trimming stripped 5 bases from V and 4 bases from J, with 11 bases between. Per the germline V gene, CDR1 is MNHNY and CDR2 is SVGAGI (reference sequence). The CDR3 runs 13 residues.

The genes are TRBV7-9 and TRBJ1-1; TRBD1 aligns across 7 bases. Germline CDR1 SEHNR, CDR2 FQNEAQ (reference sequence). The junction had 8 bases not matched to a gene; V was cut back by 2 bases and J by 5 bases. The CDR3 is made up of 15 amino acids. CDR3 sequence reads: CASSLRQGKRTEAFF. CDR3 nucleotide sequence: TGTGCCAGCAGCTTAAGACAGGGAAAGAGGACTGAAGCTTTCTTT.

The chain links TRBV7-2 to TRBJ2-6; the match to TRBD2 covers 7 bases. V was clipped by 4 bases and J by 3 bases; unmatched bases: 9. CDR3 size: 17 residues. Germline loops: CDR1 SGHTA, CDR2 FQGNSA. The CDR3 loop reads CASSSRAGIFGANVLTF. The CDR3 DNA follows: TGTGCCAGCAGCTCAAGAGCGGGGATATTTGGGGCCAACGTCCTGACTTTC. Based on the CDR3 plus reference TRBV7-2 and TRBJ2-6, the full variable domain is GAGVSQSPSNKVTEKGKDVELRCDPISGHTALYWYRQSLGQGLEFLIYFQGNSAPDKSGLPSDRFSAERTGGSVSTLTIQRTQQEDSAVYLCASSSRAGIFGANVLTFGAGSRLTVL.

The chain employs TRBV7-2 and TRBJ2-3, with 7 bases identical to TRBD1. With 5 bases clipped from V and 2 bases from J, the junction kept 4 bases outside the gene matches. CDR1 is SGHTA and CDR2 is FQGNSA in the germline V gene. The CDR3 has 14 residues. The CDR3 DNA reads TGTGCCAGCAGCCAGGGACAGATCACAGATACGCAGTATTTT. The encoded protein is CASSQGQITDTQYF.

This clone has only a few counts. This sequence joins TRBV10-1 and TRBJ2-7; 7 bases fit TRBD1. The CDR3 is made up of 15 amino acids. CDR1 and CDR2 (germline): WNHNN, SYGVQD (reference sequence). V shed 0 bases and J 6 bases; nucleotides not matched to a gene: 8. The CDR3 DNA reads as TGCGCCAGCAGTGAGTCGCCAGGGGGAAAGTCCGAGCAGTACTTC. Protein sequence: CASSESPGGKSEQYF.

The chain combines TRBV12-3 or TRBV12-4 with TRBJ2-7; weak D call: TRBD2 (6 bases). Trimming took 8 bases from V and 2 from J, leaving 13 bases between them. The CDR3 sequence is 13 residues long. In DNA, the CDR3 is TGTGCCAGCGGTGGCGGGGTCCCCTACGAGCAGTACTTC. This gives the protein CASGGGVPYEQYF.

The gene calls are TRBV11-3 and TRBJ1-1; weak D call: TRBD1 (5 bases). The germline V and J ends were trimmed by 4 bases and 4 bases, with 13 bases remaining between them. Germline CDR1 and CDR2: SGHNT and YENEEA. The CDR3 has 14 residues. CDR3 loop: CASSSTAGSTEAFF. In nucleotides, the CDR3 is TGTGCCAGCAGCTCGACAGCGGGAAGCACTGAAGCTTTCTTT.

The rearrangement links TRBV3-1 (or the pseudogene TRBV3-2) to TRBJ1-3, with D possibly being TRBD1 (6 bases). This CDR3 is built from 15 residues. The germline V gene encodes CDR1 LGHDT and CDR2 YNNKEL (reference sequence). Deletions cut 4 bases from V and 0 bases from J, with 10 bases between. CDR3 nucleotides: TGTGCCAGCAGCCTAGGACAGCCCTCTGGAAACACCATATATTTT. It specifies CASSLGQPSGNTIYF.

The chain has TRBV28 and TRBJ2-7, with 9 bases identical to TRBD1. CDR1 and CDR2 from the germline V gene are MDHEN and SYDVKM. The ends lost 6 bases at V and 5 bases at J; junction bases unmatched: 5. The length of the CDR3 is 13 residues. CDR3 bases: TGTGCCAGCAGCCTCGACAGGGGGGACGAGCAGTACTTC. It specifies CASSLDRGDEQYF.

The chain employs TRBV9 and TRBJ1-2, with 7 bases identical to TRBD1. Germline CDR1 reads SGDLS; CDR2 reads YYNGEE. V shed 5 bases and J 2 bases; nucleotides not matched to a gene: 3. This CDR3 is built from 13 residues. For the CDR3, the DNA is TGTGCCAGCAGTCCGACAGGGAACTATGGCTACACCTTC. Its translation is CASSPTGNYGYTF. Full variable domain (outside the CDR3, taken from reference TRBV9 and TRBJ1-2): DSGVTQTPKHLITATGQRVTLRCSPRSGDLSVYWYQQSLDQGLQFLIQYYNGEERAKGNILERFSAQQFPDLHSELNLSSLELGDSALYFCASSPTGNYGYTFGSGTRLTVV.

V gene TRBV3-1 (or the pseudogene TRBV3-2) combines with J gene TRBJ2-7; D remains unclear. CDR3 length: 12 residues. Trimming took off 3 bases at V and 3 bases at J, with 6 bases between the two ends. Per germline, CDR1 LGHDT and CDR2 YNNKEL (reference sequence). DNA of the CDR3: TGTGCCAGCAGCCATAGTCTCTACGAGCAGTACTTC. This codes for CASSHSLYEQYF.

The chain couples TRBV7-8 to TRBJ2-7; the match to TRBD2 covers 8 bases. The trim removed 3 bases at V and 3 bases at J, leaving 7 bases unmatched. In germline, CDR1 is SGHVS, CDR2 FQNEAQ. This CDR3 spans 15 amino acids. In DNA, the CDR3 is TGTGCCAGCAGCTTCGAACAGCGGGGGAACTACGAGCAGTACTTC. It specifies CASSFEQRGNYEQYF.

The chain has TRBV5-1 and TRBJ2-7; the D gene is possibly TRBD1 (6 bases). The V end lost 6 bases, the J end lost 1 base, and 11 bases lay between the germline ends. CDR3 length: 13 residues. The V gene's germline CDR1 is SGHRS and CDR2 YFSETQ. The CDR3 sequence is CASMSTGSYEQYF. Here the CDR3 DNA reads TGCGCCAGCATGTCTACAGGGTCCTACGAGCAGTACTTC. Based on the CDR3 plus reference TRBV5-1 and TRBJ2-7, the full variable domain is KAGVTQTPRYLIKTRGQQVTLSCSPISGHRSVSWYQQTPGQGLQFLFEYFSETQRNKGNFPGRFSGRQFSNSRSEMNVSTLELGDSALYLCASMSTGSYEQYFGPGTRLTVT.

The CDR3: CASTSNPSVNTEAFF. The CDR3 DNA is TGCGCCAGCACCTCTAACCCGTCGGTGAACACTGAAGCTTTCTTT. This chain uses TRBV5-1 with TRBJ1-1; no clear D gene. The CDR3 contains 15 residues. The V gene lost 6 bases and the J gene lost 0 bases, with 15 bases spanning the gap. Germline V lookup: CDR1 SGHRS, CDR2 YFSETQ.

The chain links TRBV7-2 to TRBJ2-7, with D perhaps matching TRBD1 (6 bases). This CDR3 contains 15 residues. Trimming cost V 2 bases and J 5 bases, with 16 bases left between them. Germline lookup yields CDR1 SGHTA and CDR2 FQGNSA. This CDR3 is CASSLSTQGLHEQYF. CDR3 nucleotides: TGTGCCAGCAGCTTATCGACTCAGGGGCTCCACGAGCAGTACTTC.

The chain recombines TRBV7-9 with TRBJ1-1, with a weak D call TRBD1 (5 bases). Trimming removed 1 base from V and 1 base from J, with 13 bases in between. The CDR3 is 16 residues long. Per germline, CDR1 SEHNR and CDR2 FQNEAQ (reference sequence). In nucleotides, the CDR3 is TGTGCCAGCAGCTTAGAGGGTAGCGGGGCGAACACTGAAGCTTTCTTT. Protein sequence: CASSLEGSGANTEAFF.

The gene calls are TRBV5-1 and TRBJ1-1; 7 bases align to TRBD1. The ends lost 4 bases at V and 3 bases at J; junction bases unmatched: 9. The CDR3 loop spans 15 amino acids. Germline-derived CDR1 and CDR2 are SGHRS and YFSETQ. CDR3 sequence (DNA): TGCGCCAGCAGCCCATTAGCTACAGGGGACACTGAAGCTTTCTTT. This sequence encodes CASSPLATGDTEAFF.

The chain couples TRBV6-5 to TRBJ2-5, with a weak D call TRBD2 (5 bases). Trimming left V 7 bases short and J 4 bases short, with 10 bases between. This CDR3 has 12 amino acids. CDR1 is MNHEY, CDR2 SVGAGI, per germline. Here the CDR3 reads CASTDGGETQYF. The DNA of the CDR3 is TGTGCCAGCACCGACGGAGGAGAGACCCAGTACTTC.

The gene calls are TRBV21-1 and TRBJ1-5; no DNA check was done on the table's D call, TRBD1. TRBV21-1 is tagged as a pseudogene. This CDR3 comprises 20 residues. CDR3 loop: CASSARLNGDRGRGNQPQHF. The CDR3 DNA is TGTGCCAGCAGCGCACGATTAAATGGGGACAGGGGGCGAGGCAATCAGCCCCAGCATTTT.

A few counts support this clone. V and J are TRBV9 and TRBJ2-5; no definite D call. The CDR3 runs to 13 residues. V lost 2 bases, J lost 4 bases, and 9 bases lay in between. Germline CDR1 SGDLS, CDR2 YYNGEE. The CDR3 sequence: CASSVNRGETQYF. CDR3 nucleotides: TGTGCCAGCAGCGTGAATCGAGGAGAGACCCAGTACTTC.

J is TRBJ1-5 and V is TRBV28, with D possibly matching TRBD1 (5 bases). V lost 5 bases and J 2 bases, leaving 19 bases between the germline ends. The CDR3 runs 17 residues. The V gene's germline CDR1 is MDHEN and CDR2 SYDVKM. The CDR3 DNA sequence: TGTGCCAGCAGTGACGCCCAGGGTGCGTATGGCAATCAGCCCCAGCATTTT. This gives the protein CASSDAQGAYGNQPQHF.

Only a few counts were recorded for this clone. V and J are TRBV5-1 and TRBJ1-5; no definite D call. The length of the CDR3 is 13 residues. Looked up from germline, CDR1 is SGHRS and CDR2 is YFSETQ. Trimming removed 2 bases from V and 5 bases from J, with 8 bases in between. CDR3 residues: CASSFEGDQPQHF. The CDR3 DNA is TGCGCCAGCAGCTTTGAGGGAGATCAGCCCCAGCATTTT.

CDR3: CASSFQGRGADTQYF. The CDR3, as DNA: TGCGCCAGCAGCTTCCAGGGAAGGGGTGCAGATACGCAGTATTTT. This chain joins TRBV5-1 and TRBJ2-3; a possible D gene is TRBD1 (5 bases). The CDR3 contains 15 residues. Germline CDR1 SGHRS, CDR2 YFSETQ. V was cut by 2 bases and J by 4 bases, with 14 bases left in between.

The chain is built from TRBV5-1 and TRBJ2-7; the D is unclear. The V end was cut by 0 bases, the J end by 3 bases, with 10 bases between. This CDR3 spans 14 amino acids. Germline V gene sequence: CDR1 SGHRS, CDR2 YFSETQ. The CDR3, as DNA: TGCGCCAGCAGCTTGGGACTGGTGGGCTACGAGCAGTACTTC. Translating gives CASSLGLVGYEQYF.

This chain connects TRBV6-5 to TRBJ2-2, with TRBD1 matching 7 bases. V shed 6 bases, J shed 8 bases, and the junction held 12 bases outside the gene matches. The CDR3 is 15 amino acids. Per the germline V gene, CDR1 is MNHEY and CDR2 is SVGAGI. The CDR3 DNA is TGTGCCAGCAGCCGAGGGGGCCCTAGCTGGGGGGAGCTGTTTTTT. The encoded protein is CASSRGGPSWGELFF.

This clone was detected once. The chain has TRBV19 and TRBJ1-4; no reliable D call. This CDR3 has 13 residues. V was trimmed by 8 bases and J by 5 bases, leaving 12 bases between them. Germline V gene lookup returns CDR1 LNHDA and CDR2 SQIVND (reference sequence). The DNA of the CDR3 is TGTGCCAGTCGCGTCCAAACCAATGAAAAACTGTTTTTT. Its protein product is CASRVQTNEKLFF.